Listed here is a single T cell receptor beta chain. Its target is not known. This sample is part of a study of T cell responses to AZD1222 COVID-19 vaccine. Findings and limits, study-wide: Increases in Spike-specific TCR breadth and depth were seen after two AZD1222 doses. Clonal diversity was possibly underestimated, and the donors were mostly white British, with more females. Spike-wide coverage was observed for vaccine-associated CD4 TCRs, with dominant responses at 160-218 and 743-854.

Measured with immunoSEQ multiplex PCR; TCRdb has only the in-frame clones, and not every one. The sample shows approximately 120,000 clones, over 75% of them seen only once. The trim removed 6 bases at V and 7 bases at J, leaving 15 bases unmatched. The CDR3 length is 17 residues. The germline CDR1 and CDR2 sequences are SQVTM and ANQGSEA. The clonotype comes from an adult in good health. The material sequenced was peripheral blood, taken on day 0 of MenACWY control vaccination. The V gene is TRBV29-1, the J gene TRBJ2-1, with TRBD2 identical over 13 bases. The CDR3, as DNA: TGCAGCGTCCTAACCCATTGGACTAGCGGGAGAACAAATGAGCAGTTCTTC. Translating gives CSVLTHWTSGRTNEQFF.